Each of the 8 T cell receptor beta chains below was sequenced from the same sample in a study of early T cells in non-severe SARS-CoV-2 infection. Each CDR3 protein gets one entry after TCRdb re-called the 5' RACE reads with MiXCR. In the table there are approximately 84,000 distinct CDR3 sequences, about 15% of which are singletons. What was sequenced was whole blood. The source of these receptors is an adult who was a healthcare worker with PCR-confirmed SARS-CoV-2 infection or an uninfected control (not recorded which).

This clonotype has more than one count but fewer than ten. The J gene is TRBJ2-3, the V gene TRBV5-6; weak D call: TRBD2 (6 bases). Germline CDR1 is SGHDT and CDR2 is YYEEEE. The germline V and J ends were trimmed by 4 bases and 2 bases, with 20 bases remaining between them. There are 17 residues in the CDR3. The CDR3 reads CASSHGHGRGYTDTQYF. The CDR3 DNA reads as TGTGCCAGCAGCCACGGGCATGGGCGGGGCTACACAGATACGCAGTATTTT.

The gene calls are TRBV28 and TRBJ1-4, with D unclear. Germline CDR1 is MDHEN and CDR2 is SYDVKM. This CDR3 is 14 amino acids long. V was pared by 2 bases and J by 4 bases, with 8 bases between. CDR3 in amino acids: CASSLNRNNEKLFF. The CDR3 DNA sequence: TGTGCCAGCAGTTTAAACAGAAATAATGAAAAACTGTTTTTT.

This clonotype was counted only a few times. The chain employs TRBV7-3 and TRBJ1-6; the match to TRBD1 covers 9 bases. CDR3 size: 14 residues. Germline V gene data show CDR1 as SGHTA and CDR2 as FQGTGA. With V trimmed by 6 bases and J by 9 bases, 6 bases remained unmatched. The CDR3 DNA reads TGTGCCAGCAGACGAACAGGGGGCTCTTCACCCCTCCACTTT. Protein product: CASRRTGGSSPLHF.

This clonotype was found many times. The chain has TRBV24-1 and TRBJ2-1, with a weak D call TRBD1 (6 bases). Germline CDR1 is KGHDR and CDR2 is SFDVKD. V was pared by 2 bases and J by 6 bases, with 7 bases between. This CDR3 has 13 amino acids. CDR3 in DNA: TGTGCCACCAGTGATTGGGACATCAATGAGCAGTTCTTC. The encoded protein is CATSDWDINEQFF.

J is TRBJ2-1 and V is TRBV25-1; 9 bases align to TRBD1. Germline CDR1 MGHDK, CDR2 SYGVNS. Germline trimming cut 3 bases from V and 3 bases from J; bases unmatched to any gene: 6. The CDR3 covers 16 residues. CDR3 residues: CASSDNPGQGYNEQFF. In DNA form, the CDR3 reads TGTGCCAGCAGTGACAACCCGGGACAGGGCTACAATGAGCAGTTCTTC.

This clonotype was counted a few times. This chain connects TRBV2 to TRBJ2-3; D gene unclear. This CDR3 contains 10 residues. V shed 1 base and J shed 7 bases, with 0 bases lying between them. Germline V lookup: CDR1 SNHLY, CDR2 FYNNEI. The CDR3 here is CASSEDTQYF. In nucleotides, the CDR3 is TGTGCCAGCAGTGAAGATACGCAGTATTTT.

The rearrangement uses TRBV28 and TRBJ2-7, with 8 bases lining up with TRBD1. CDR3 length: 15 amino acids. Unmatched junction bases numbered 5, after V lost 4 bases and J lost 0 bases. Looked up from germline, CDR1 is MDHEN and CDR2 is SYDVKM. In DNA form, the CDR3 reads TGTGCCAGCAGTTCCGGACAGGGCGTCTCCTACGAGCAGTACTTC. This sequence encodes CASSSGQGVSYEQYF.

This sequence joins TRBV28 and TRBJ2-1; 10 positions agree with TRBD2. J was trimmed by 10 bases and V by 5 bases; bases with no gene match: 5. CDR1 and CDR2 from the germline V gene are MDHEN and SYDVKM. The CDR3 is 13 residues long. The CDR3 region is CASSLLAGVEQFF. DNA of the CDR3: TGTGCCAGCAGTCTGCTAGCGGGAGTAGAGCAGTTCTTC.